This T cell receptor beta chain was recorded in a study of cytomegalovirus exposure and HLA in healthy donors. Overall study context: Drawn from HLA-typed donors, about 85 million unique TCRs were held in an early data release.

As to this clone: Its matching antigen is unknown.

Study conclusions and caveats: The productive fraction for most TCR beta V segments was about 90% or about 30% in an earlier analysis.

J lost 0 bases, V lost 5 bases, and 6 bases had no gene match. The CDR3 is 16 residues long. Germline V CDR1 and CDR2: LNHNV, YYDKDF (reference sequence). Use of 60 Vbeta and 13 Jbeta primers characterized the PCR. TCRdb's table, derived via immunoSEQ multiplex PCR, lists solely in-frame clones and lacks some. The sample lists about 190,000 clones, roughly 80% occurring once. The rearrangement joins TRBV15 to TRBJ2-3, with TRBD2 matching over 9 bases. Sequencing was performed on PBMCs. This receptor was identified in a woman in her 30s in good health and CMV-seropositive. CDR3 sequence reads: CATSLEAGGSTDTQYF. The DNA of the CDR3 is TGTGCCACCAGCCTAGAGGCGGGGGGGAGCACAGATACGCAGTATTTT.